These 17 T cell receptor beta chains were sequenced from one sample in a study of blood T cells in healthy people across ages. A second PCR, run for roughly 6 to 11 cycles, used a sample-barcoded 5' primer plus a J-beta primer mix. TCRdb reanalysed the 5' RACE reads using MiXCR and keeps one entry per CDR3 protein. The data contain roughly 720,000 distinct CDR3 sequences, 53% of them singletons. Sequenced input: blood. All receptors derive from an elderly man in good health.

This chain connects TRBV9 to TRBJ2-4; 8 bases match TRBD2. The end of the DNA aligns better with TRBJ2-7, so the J call may be wrong. The CDR3 loop spans 14 amino acids. Germline V gene data show CDR1 as SGDLS and CDR2 as YYNGEE. The CDR3 DNA sequence: TGTGCCAGCAGCGCCAGCGGGAGTGAACACGAGCAGTACTTC. This translates into CASSASGSEHEQYF.

This clonotype was observed a handful of times. CDR3 sequence reads: CASSRDRAPYEQYF. CDR3 nucleotides: TGTGCCAGCAGCCGGGACAGGGCTCCCTACGAGCAGTACTTC. This chain joins TRBV11-2 and TRBJ2-7, with 9 bases identical to TRBD1. V gave up 5 bases and J gave up 2 bases; unmatched junction bases: 4. Germline V lookup: CDR1 SGHAT, CDR2 FQNNGV. CDR3 length: 14 amino acids.

V gene TRBV5-1 combines with J gene TRBJ2-4; TRBD1 might be the D (6 bases). The J call may be mistaken, given a closer DNA end match to TRBJ2-7. Germline CDR1 SGHRS, CDR2 YFSETQ. CDR3 size: 13 residues. CDR3 DNA: TGCGCCAGCGCCGAAAGGCCAGGGGTCGAGCAGTACTTC. This gives the protein CASAERPGVEQYF.

The rearrangement uses TRBV3-1 and TRBJ1-1, with D maybe TRBD1 (6 bases). Germline loops: CDR1 LGHDT, CDR2 YNNKEL (reference sequence). The CDR3 loop spans 14 amino acids. V lost 3 bases and J lost 6, with 14 bases in between. The CDR3 DNA is TGTGCCAGCAGCCACACTTCGGGGGGCCCTGAAGCTTTCTTT. Protein product: CASSHTSGGPEAFF.

The J gene is TRBJ2-4, the V gene TRBV20-1; 12 nucleotides match TRBD2. V lost 4 bases and J lost 2; bases outside the gene matches: 3. The CDR3 runs to 15 residues. The germline gives CDR1 DFQATT, CDR2 SNEGSKA (reference sequence). The CDR3 DNA sequence: TGCAGTGCTACTAGCGGGAGGGCCACCAAAAACATTCAGTACTTC. It codes for CSATSGRATKNIQYF.

This clonotype was detected only a few times. The J gene is TRBJ1-5, the V gene TRBV6-6; 8 bases map to TRBD1. The CDR3 is made up of 12 amino acids. Germline assignment: CDR1 MNHNY and CDR2 SVGAGI (reference sequence). V lost 6 bases to trimming and J lost 12 bases; unmatched junction nucleotides: 7. Here the CDR3 DNA reads TGTGCCAGCAGGACAGGGGAGCAGGGCCAGCATTTT. Its translation is CASRTGEQGQHF.

The V and J genes are TRBV12-3 or TRBV12-4 and TRBJ1-1; 8 bases fit TRBD1. The CDR3 has 15 amino acids. V gave up 6 bases and J gave up 2 bases; unmatched junction bases: 8. In DNA form, the CDR3 reads TGTGCCAGCAGCCCTCCGACAGGGGCCAACACTGAAGCTTTCTTT. As protein: CASSPPTGANTEAFF.

Comments on this clonotype: At one end, the junction sequence differs from germline, possibly due to a read error. J is TRBJ2-5 and V is TRBV6-2 or TRBV6-3; 9 nucleotides match TRBD2. TRBJ2-7 matches the DNA end more closely, so the J call is doubtful. CDR1 is MNHEY, CDR2 SVGEGT, per germline. CDR3 length: 17 amino acids. The CDR3 nucleotides read TGTACCAGCAGTTACCCAACTAGCGGGCAGGTCTCCTACGAGCAGTACTTC. This encodes CTSSYPTSGQVSYEQYF.

This clonotype has only a few counts. The gene calls are TRBV9 and TRBJ2-1, with a tentative D call TRBD1 (6 bases). Trimming took off 3 bases at V and 5 bases at J, with 18 bases between the two ends. The CDR3 consists of 16 residues. The V gene's germline CDR1 is SGDLS and CDR2 YYNGEE. CDR3 bases: TGTGCCAGCAGCGCCAGGACAGCCCTCGGGAACAATGAGCAGTTCTTC. Translating gives CASSARTALGNNEQFF.

J is TRBJ2-7 and V is TRBV18, with TRBD1 matching over 9 bases. Germline-derived CDR1 and CDR2 are KGHSH and LQKENI. This CDR3 is 15 amino acids long. V was clipped by 6 bases and J by 3 bases; unmatched bases: 9. The CDR3 DNA sequence: TGTGCCAGCTCCCTTGGACAGGGGCCACACTACGAGCAGTACTTC. Amino acid sequence: CASSLGQGPHYEQYF.

This chain connects TRBV7-2 to TRBJ2-1, with no clear D. Trimming took off 5 bases at V and 0 bases at J, with 5 bases between the two ends. The V gene's germline CDR1 is SGHTA and CDR2 FQGNSA. The CDR3 spans 13 residues. CDR3 residues: CASSGNSYNEQFF. CDR3 coding DNA: TGTGCCAGCAGCGGAAACTCCTACAATGAGCAGTTCTTC.

The sample holds a few counts of this clonotype. The chain joins TRBV27 to TRBJ2-3, with 8 positions matching TRBD1. CDR1 and CDR2 from the germline V gene are MNHEY and SMNVEV (reference sequence). Losses at the gene ends were 4 bases for V and 2 bases for J; bases not matched to a gene: 5. The CDR3 has 15 residues. The CDR3 sequence is CASSYRGSNTDTQYF. DNA for the CDR3: TGTGCCAGCAGTTACAGGGGGTCCAACACAGATACGCAGTATTTT.

This clonotype has only a few counts. This sequence joins TRBV29-1 and TRBJ2-5; the D gene is possibly TRBD1 (6 bases). The CDR3 covers 17 residues. V dropped 0 bases and J dropped 5 bases, with 22 bases sitting between them. Germline CDR1 SQVTM, CDR2 ANQGSEA. The CDR3 spells CSVEDWYREVLGETQYF. CDR3 bases: TGCAGCGTTGAAGATTGGTACAGGGAAGTACTCGGTGAGACCCAGTACTTC.

The chain combines TRBV2 with TRBJ2-7, with 12 bases that match TRBD2. CDR3 length equals 15 residues. Germline CDR1 is SNHLY and CDR2 is FYNNEI. V shed 8 bases, J shed 1 base, and the junction held 6 bases outside the gene matches. The CDR3 sequence: CASWGGLAGSYEQYF. CDR3 DNA sequence: TGTGCCAGCTGGGGAGGACTAGCGGGGTCCTACGAGCAGTACTTC.

The chain has TRBV5-1 and TRBJ2-1; the D call may be TRBD1 or TRBD2 (6 bases each). The CDR3 is made up of 15 amino acids. V lost 0 bases and J 7 bases, leaving 14 bases between the germline ends. Germline CDR1 and CDR2: SGHRS and YFSETQ. The CDR3 DNA follows: TGCGCCAGCAGCTTGGGAGGTGGGGGGCCGAATGAGCAGTTCTTC. Translation gives CASSLGGGGPNEQFF. The whole variable domain, remainder taken from reference TRBV5-1 and TRBJ2-1, is KAGVTQTPRYLIKTRGQQVTLSCSPISGHRSVSWYQQTPGQGLQFLFEYFSETQRNKGNFPGRFSGRQFSNSRSEMNVSTLELGDSALYLCASSLGGGGPNEQFFGPGTRLTVL.

The chain is built from TRBV6-6 and TRBJ2-1, with TRBD2 identical over 12 bases. CDR1 MNHNY and CDR2 SVGAGI come from the germline V gene (reference sequence). The length of the CDR3 is 16 residues. V shed 5 bases, J shed 3 bases, and the junction held 5 bases outside the gene matches. The CDR3: CASSKGLAGFYNEQFF. The CDR3 DNA reads as TGTGCCAGCAGTAAAGGACTAGCGGGATTCTACAATGAGCAGTTCTTC.

The chain is built from TRBV4-1 and TRBJ1-6; D might be TRBD1 (6 bases). Trimming took 3 bases from V and 8 from J, leaving 20 bases between them. This CDR3 has 17 amino acids. Germline values: CDR1 MGHRA, CDR2 YSYEKL. DNA for the CDR3: TGCGCCAGCAGCCAGACGATGGGGGGGCCTCTATATTCACCCCTCCACTTT. This sequence encodes CASSQTMGGPLYSPLHF.